The 4 T cell receptor beta chains below were found in one sample sequenced in a study of T cell repertoires in cytomegalovirus infection. TCRdb fed the reads into MiXCR, producing one record per CDR3 protein. The sample has around 450,000 distinct CDR3 sequences, about 10% seen once. The sample comprised PBMCs. The source is a human donor in good health (CMV status not recorded). Some clones in this sample may be carry-over from other donors' samples.

This clonotype was detected ten times or more. The chain couples TRBV7-8 to TRBJ1-5, with 8 bases lining up with TRBD1. Trimming removed 4 bases from V and 7 bases from J; junction bases left unmatched: 9. Germline V CDR1 and CDR2: SGHVS, FQNEAQ. The CDR3 has 15 amino acids. The DNA of the CDR3 is TGTGCCAGCAGCTCAGGGGGCAATTTCAACCAGCCCCAGCATTTT. This sequence encodes CASSSGGNFNQPQHF.

Only a few counts were recorded for this clonotype. The chain recombines TRBV9 with TRBJ2-3; D is undetermined. Trimming stripped 0 bases from V and 5 bases from J, with 16 bases between. The CDR3 extends over 16 amino acids. Germline CDR1 is SGDLS and CDR2 is YYNGEE. CDR3 bases: TGTGCCAGCAGCGTAGAATCCGGTAACACGGGAGATACGCAGTATTTT. Its protein is CASSVESGNTGDTQYF.

This clonotype has only a few counts. The chain employs TRBV14 and TRBJ2-3; D gene unclear. V was shortened by 8 bases and J by 9 bases, with 12 bases between the two germline ends. Per the germline V gene, CDR1 is SGHDN and CDR2 is FVKESK. The CDR3 is made up of 11 amino acids. Written as DNA, the CDR3 is TGTGCCAGCTCCGCTAAGCTGACGCAGTATTTT. It translates to CASSAKLTQYF.

This clonotype was seen ten or more times. The rearrangement uses TRBV7-6 and TRBJ2-7, with D perhaps matching TRBD1 (7 bases). V shed 5 bases and J shed 0 bases, with 17 bases lying between them. The CDR3 has 16 residues. The germline CDR1 and CDR2 sequences are SGHVS and FNYEAQ. The CDR3: CASSPRAGQSSYEQYF. The DNA for the CDR3 is TGTGCCAGCAGCCCCCGGGCGGGACAGAGCTCCTACGAGCAGTACTTC.